This paragraph covers one T cell receptor (beta chain) sequence. Sequencing was performed with immunoSEQ multiplex PCR; in TCRdb, only in-frame clones are kept and a portion is missing. The table lists 42,000 or so clones, around 93% of them singletons. The source of the sample is a study of T cell changes during pregnancy in multiple sclerosis. V lost 3 bases and J lost 0, with 15 bases in between. The CDR3 loop spans 16 amino acids. CDR1 SGDLS and CDR2 YYNGEE come from the germline V gene. The clonotype originates from a female donor with multiple sclerosis, enrolled in a pregnancy study. J is TRBJ2-5 and V is TRBV9; tentatively, D is TRBD1 (5 bases). The specimen comprised CD4+ T cells from peripheral blood mononuclear cells, sampled after pregnancy. CDR3 nucleotides: TGTGCCAGCAGCGCAAGGGGTCTGCCAAACCAAGAGACCCAGTACTTC. Protein sequence: CASSARGLPNQETQYF.